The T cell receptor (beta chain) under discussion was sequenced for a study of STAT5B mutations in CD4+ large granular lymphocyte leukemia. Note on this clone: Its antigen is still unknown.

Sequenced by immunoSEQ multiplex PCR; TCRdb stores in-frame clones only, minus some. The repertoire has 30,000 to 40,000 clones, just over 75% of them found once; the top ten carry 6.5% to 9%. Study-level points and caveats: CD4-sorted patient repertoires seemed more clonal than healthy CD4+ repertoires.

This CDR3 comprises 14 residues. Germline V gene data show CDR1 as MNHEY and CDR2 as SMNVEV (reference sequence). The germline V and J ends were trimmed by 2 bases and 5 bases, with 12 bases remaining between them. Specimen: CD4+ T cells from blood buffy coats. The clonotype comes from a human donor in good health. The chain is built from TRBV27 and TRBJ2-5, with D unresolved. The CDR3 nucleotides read TGTGCCAGCAGTTTAAATCCATGGCGGGAGACCCAGTACTTC. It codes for CASSLNPWRETQYF.